This entry describes one T cell receptor beta chain. The entry originates in a study of patients and donors after allogeneic stem cell transplantation. V shed 5 bases and J shed 0 bases, with 13 bases lying between them. CDR3 size: 16 residues. TCRdb analysed the RT-PCR reads with MiXCR anew, one entry per CDR3 protein. The repertoire has about a million distinct CDR3 sequences, more than 15% of them found once; the top ten carry under 6.5%. The chain is built from TRBV12-3 or TRBV12-4 and TRBJ2-2; tentatively, D is TRBD2 (6 bases). The specimen sequenced was blood, either unsorted or a sorted T cell fraction (not recorded which). This sequence was found in a human donor who was either an allogeneic HSCT recipient or a stem cell or donor lymphocyte infusion donor (not recorded which). It is not recorded whose cells these are; they may come from a transplant donor. CDR3 amino acids: CASSLGTPANTGELFF. Here the CDR3 DNA reads TGTGCCAGCAGTCTCGGGACTCCGGCGAACACCGGGGAGCTGTTTTTT.